This T cell receptor (beta chain) appears in the sequencing data of a study of T cell responses to AZD1222 COVID-19 vaccine. Study-level findings and limits: Every sample of the repertoires postdated the peak T cell response.

TCRdb keeps only in-frame clones here, not all; method: immunoSEQ multiplex PCR. The table shows roughly 140,000 clones, with 90% occurring only once. This clone was counted between two and nine times. Its antigen is not known. The material sequenced was peripheral blood, taken 28 days after the second AZD1222 dose. The TCR originated in an adult who received the AZD1222 COVID-19 vaccine.

Here the CDR3 reads CASSFRVGDEQYF. The CDR3 coding sequence is TGTGCCAGCAGTTTCAGGGTTGGCGACGAGCAGTACTTC. The chain couples TRBV27 to TRBJ2-7; tentative D call: TRBD1 (5 bases). V lost 3 bases, J lost 5 bases, and 11 bases lay in between. Germline CDR1 MNHEY, CDR2 SMNVEV (reference sequence). The CDR3 contains 13 residues.